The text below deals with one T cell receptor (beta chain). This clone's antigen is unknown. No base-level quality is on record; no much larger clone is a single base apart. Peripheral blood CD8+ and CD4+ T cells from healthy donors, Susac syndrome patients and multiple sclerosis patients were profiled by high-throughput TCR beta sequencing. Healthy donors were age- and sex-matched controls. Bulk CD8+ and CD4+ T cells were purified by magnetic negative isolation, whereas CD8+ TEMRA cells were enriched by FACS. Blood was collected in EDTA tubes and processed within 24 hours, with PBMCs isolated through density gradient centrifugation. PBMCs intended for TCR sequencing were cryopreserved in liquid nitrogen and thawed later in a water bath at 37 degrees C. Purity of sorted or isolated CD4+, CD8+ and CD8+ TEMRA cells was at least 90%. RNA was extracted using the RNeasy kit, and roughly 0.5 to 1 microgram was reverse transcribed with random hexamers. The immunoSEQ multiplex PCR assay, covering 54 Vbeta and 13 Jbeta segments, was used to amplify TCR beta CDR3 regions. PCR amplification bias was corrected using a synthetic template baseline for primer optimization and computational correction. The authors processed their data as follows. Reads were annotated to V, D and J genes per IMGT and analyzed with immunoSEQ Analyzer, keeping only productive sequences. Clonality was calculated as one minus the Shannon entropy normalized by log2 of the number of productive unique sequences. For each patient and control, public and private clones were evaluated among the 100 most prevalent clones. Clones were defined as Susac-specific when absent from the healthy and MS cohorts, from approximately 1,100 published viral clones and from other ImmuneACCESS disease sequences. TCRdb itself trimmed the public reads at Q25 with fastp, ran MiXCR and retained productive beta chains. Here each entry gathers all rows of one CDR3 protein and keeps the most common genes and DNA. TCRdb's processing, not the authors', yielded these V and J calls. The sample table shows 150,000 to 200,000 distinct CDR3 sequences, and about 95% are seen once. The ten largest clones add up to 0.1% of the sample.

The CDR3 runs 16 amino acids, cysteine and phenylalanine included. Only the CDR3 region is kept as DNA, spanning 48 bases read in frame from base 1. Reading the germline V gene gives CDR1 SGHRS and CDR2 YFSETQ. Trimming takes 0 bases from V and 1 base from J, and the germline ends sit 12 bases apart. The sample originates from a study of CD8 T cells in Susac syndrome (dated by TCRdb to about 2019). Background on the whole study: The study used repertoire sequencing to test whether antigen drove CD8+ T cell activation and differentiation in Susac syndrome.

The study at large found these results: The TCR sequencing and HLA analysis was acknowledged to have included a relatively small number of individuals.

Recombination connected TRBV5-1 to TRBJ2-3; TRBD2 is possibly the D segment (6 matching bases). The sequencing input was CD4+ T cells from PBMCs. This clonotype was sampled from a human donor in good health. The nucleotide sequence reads TGCGCCAGCAGCTTGGCGGGACTTGGGGGCACAGATACGCAGTATTTT. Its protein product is CASSLAGLGGTDTQYF.